This entry describes one TCR beta chain. Its antigen remains unknown. This entry is derived from a study of T cell responses to AZD1222 COVID-19 vaccine. Overall study results and limits: Recipients of AZD1222 seropositive at baseline numbered only 6 or 7. Within unmutated variant regions lay the reported targets of nearly half of spike-specific TCRs.

This CDR3 is 15 amino acids long. Germline CDR1 is KGHSH and CDR2 is LQKENI. Trimming took 3 bases from V and 3 from J; bases not matched to a gene: 8. Only in-frame clones appear in the TCRdb table, and some are missing; sequencing was by immunoSEQ multiplex PCR. The data hold about 94,000 clones, with around 90% observed a single time. The receptor's source is an adult in good health. This chain links TRBV18 with TRBJ2-7; 7 nucleotides align to TRBD2. Sequencing was performed on peripheral blood, taken on day 0 of AZD1222 vaccination. The CDR3 protein is CASSPFKGEGYEQYF. CDR3 bases: TGTGCCAGCTCACCCTTTAAAGGGGAGGGCTACGAGCAGTACTTC.